Listed below are T cell receptor beta chains from one sample, sequenced in a study of identical twins. Via MiXCR, TCRdb re-called the 5' RACE reads, giving one row per CDR3 protein. The sample carries around 530,000 distinct CDR3 sequences, approximately 14% recorded once. The data also belong to a second study, concerning yellow fever vaccine responses in identical twins.

The sequenced sample was CD4+ T cells sorted from blood. The receptor source for this set is a woman aged 18-30 years in good health. Each CDR3 is given with its conserved first and last residue. D genes are given only for firm matches. Clone size is shown for a subset of rows, as once, few, many or a class of expanded clone.

d_gene	v_gene	abundance	j_gene	CDR3aa	CDR3nt
TRBD1	TRBV5-5	NA	TRBJ2-3	CASLRTGRPTDTQYF	TGTGCCAGCCTCCGGACAGGGAGACCCACAGATACGCAGTATTTT
NA	TRBV5-4	NA	TRBJ2-7	CASSLGWTAPGYEQYF	TGTGCCAGCAGCTTGGGTTGGACCGCACCTGGGTACGAGCAGTACTTC
NA	TRBV5-8	many	TRBJ2-2	CASSLFTRTNTGELFF	TGTGCCAGCAGCTTGTTTACCAGGACGAACACCGGGGAGCTGTTTTTT
NA	TRBV14	NA	TRBJ2-5	CASSQAREAQYF	TGTGCCAGCAGCCAAGCTCGAGAGGCCCAGTACTTC
NA	TRBV29-1	few	TRBJ2-1	CSALVYNEQFF	TGCAGCGCCCTAGTTTACAATGAGCAGTTCTTC
NA	TRBV6-1	few	TRBJ1-1	CASSESELTEAFF	TGTGCCAGCAGTGAAAGCGAGCTCACTGAAGCTTTCTTT
NA	TRBV7-6	NA	TRBJ2-5	CASSPITRETQYF	TGTGCCAGCAGCCCTATCACAAGGGAGACCCAGTACTTC
TRBD1	TRBV20-1	few	TRBJ2-5	CSAIGTDKETQYF	TGCAGTGCAATCGGGACAGATAAAGAGACCCAGTACTTC
NA	TRBV3-1	many	TRBJ2-7	CASSHRGNQQYF	TGTGCCAGCAGCCATAGAGGGAACCAGCAGTACTTC
TRBD1	TRBV12-3/TRBV12-4	many	TRBJ1-2	CASSRTGQSPVGYTF	TGTGCCAGCAGTCGAACGGGACAGTCCCCTGTTGGCTACACCTTC
TRBD2	TRBV6-1	NA	TRBJ2-2	CASRRLAPANTGELFF	TGTGCCAGCAGACGACTAGCGCCAGCGAACACCGGGGAGCTGTTTTTT
TRBD2	TRBV20-1	NA	TRBJ2-5	CSANGGEKETQYF	TGCAGTGCTAACGGGGGGGAAAAAGAGACCCAGTACTTC
TRBD2	TRBV10-1	NA	TRBJ2-1	CASTSGLAGMNEQFF	TGCGCCAGCACCTCGGGACTAGCGGGGATGAATGAGCAGTTCTTC
NA	TRBV5-1	NA	TRBJ2-1	CASSLVNTEYNEQFF	TGCGCCAGCAGCTTGGTGAATACCGAATACAATGAGCAGTTCTTC
NA	TRBV10-3	few	TRBJ1-6	CAISEGVNSPLHF	TGTGCCATCAGTGAGGGGGTTAATTCACCCCTCCACTTT
NA	TRBV18	few	TRBJ2-1	CATTRLGNEQFF	TGTGCCACCACACGGCTGGGCAATGAGCAGTTCTTC
NA	TRBV27	NA	TRBJ2-2	CASSSRVSTGELFF	TGTGCCAGCAGTAGCAGGGTGTCGACCGGGGAGCTGTTTTTT
TRBD1	TRBV20-1	few	TRBJ2-4	CSAHPTGGGIQYF	TGCAGTGCCCATCCTACAGGGGGCGGCATTCAGTACTTC
NA	TRBV12-3/TRBV12-4	NA	TRBJ1-1	CASSLGGWQTNTEAFF	TGTGCCAGCAGTTTAGGAGGATGGCAGACGAACACTGAAGCTTTCTTT
NA	TRBV5-1	many	TRBJ2-5	CASSLVGAQETQYF	TGCGCCAGCAGCTTGGTAGGGGCTCAAGAGACCCAGTACTTC
NA	TRBV19	NA	TRBJ1-1	CASTGREAFF	TGTGCCAGTACAGGGCGTGAAGCTTTCTTT
TRBD1	TRBV11-3	many	TRBJ2-2	CASSSGTGYTGELFF	TGTGCCAGCAGCTCCGGGACAGGGTATACCGGGGAGCTGTTTTTT
NA	TRBV5-1	few	TRBJ2-3	CASSSTTKSRGDTQYF	TGCGCCAGCAGCTCGACGACTAAATCTAGGGGTGATACGCAGTATTTT
TRBD2	TRBV5-1	few	TRBJ2-3	CASSLPLTSGERPDTQYF	TGCGCCAGCAGCTTGCCCCTCACTAGCGGAGAAAGGCCAGATACGCAGTATTTT
TRBD1	TRBV18	once	TRBJ2-7	CASSPSGQGVEQYF	TGTGCCAGCTCACCATCGGGACAGGGCGTGGAGCAGTACTTC
TRBD1	TRBV6-5	NA	TRBJ2-7	CASSYSKTGALYEQYF	TGTGCCAGCAGTTACTCCAAAACAGGGGCACTCTACGAGCAGTACTTC
NA	TRBV19	NA	TRBJ2-2	CASTIVHLTGELFF	TGTGCCAGTACGATCGTACACCTCACCGGGGAGCTGTTTTTT
NA	TRBV5-1	few	TRBJ2-1	CASSLEGIAILFHNEQFF	TGCGCCAGCAGCTTGGAGGGTATAGCGATCCTTTTCCACAATGAGCAGTTCTTC
NA	TRBV5-6	few	TRBJ2-1	CASSLVTANEQFF	TGTGCCAGCAGCTTGGTTACGGCCAATGAGCAGTTCTTC
NA	TRBV6-1	few	TRBJ2-7	CASSETGPSYEQYF	TGTGCCAGCAGTGAAACAGGGCCGTCCTACGAGCAGTACTTC
NA	TRBV29-1	many	TRBJ2-3	CSAGGSTDTQYF	TGCAGCGCCGGAGGGAGCACAGATACGCAGTATTTT
NA	TRBV20-1	NA	TRBJ2-7	CSARDSGSSYEQYF	TGCAGTGCTAGAGATAGCGGTAGCTCCTACGAGCAGTACTTC
NA	TRBV5-1	NA	TRBJ2-2	CASSPDRPSTGELFF	TGCGCCAGCAGCCCGGACAGACCGAGCACCGGGGAGCTGTTTTTT
NA	TRBV20-1	few	TRBJ2-3	CSARDLQDTDTQYF	TGCAGTGCTAGAGATCTACAGGACACAGATACGCAGTATTTT
TRBD1	TRBV12-3/TRBV12-4	few	TRBJ1-6	CASSHDRGRSPLHF	TGTGCCAGCAGTCACGACAGGGGAAGGTCACCCCTCCACTTT
TRBD1	TRBV12-3/TRBV12-4	few	TRBJ2-7	CASGTSGTVIYEQYF	TGTGCCAGCGGAACCTCCGGGACAGTTATTTACGAGCAGTACTTC
NA	TRBV6-1	few	TRBJ1-2	CASSRDGKNYGYTF	TGTGCCAGCAGCCGGGACGGAAAAAACTATGGCTACACCTTC
TRBD2	TRBV20-1	few	TRBJ2-1	CSASLAGGGNEQFF	TGCAGTGCTAGCCTAGCGGGGGGGGGAAATGAGCAGTTCTTC
NA	TRBV5-1	few	TRBJ1-5	CASSQGHPDQPQHF	TGCGCCAGCAGCCAGGGACACCCAGATCAGCCCCAGCATTTT
TRBD2	TRBV7-8	NA	TRBJ2-3	CASNYMSAGLAGSDTQYF	TGTGCCAGCAACTATATGAGTGCGGGTCTAGCGGGATCAGATACGCAGTATTTT
NA	TRBV7-6	NA	TRBJ2-5	CASSTQVEETQYF	TGTGCCAGCAGCACGCAGGTAGAAGAGACCCAGTACTTC
NA	TRBV11-2	NA	TRBJ2-3	CASSPEPIRDLNTDTQYF	TGTGCCAGCAGCCCCGAACCCATCCGGGACCTAAACACAGATACGCAGTATTTT
TRBD1	TRBV24-1	few	TRBJ2-3	CATSARPGQGADTQYF	TGTGCCACCAGTGCCCGGCCGGGACAGGGAGCAGATACGCAGTATTTT
NA	TRBV5-1	NA	TRBJ1-1	CASSMQGNTEAFF	TGCGCCAGCAGCATGCAGGGGAACACTGAAGCTTTCTTT
NA	TRBV20-1	NA	TRBJ2-5	CSALGPGVETQYF	TGCAGTGCTCTGGGCCCCGGAGTAGAGACCCAGTACTTC
TRBD1	TRBV3-1	NA	TRBJ1-6	CASSLPDRGGSPLHF	TGTGCCAGCAGCCTGCCCGACAGGGGTGGTTCACCCCTCCACTTT
NA	TRBV6-4	NA	TRBJ2-2	CASSRGGTNTGELFF	TGTGCCAGCAGCAGGGGGGGGACGAACACCGGGGAGCTGTTTTTT
NA	TRBV4-2	many	TRBJ2-5	CASSPTDQETQYF	TGTGCCAGCAGCCCGACAGACCAAGAGACCCAGTACTTC